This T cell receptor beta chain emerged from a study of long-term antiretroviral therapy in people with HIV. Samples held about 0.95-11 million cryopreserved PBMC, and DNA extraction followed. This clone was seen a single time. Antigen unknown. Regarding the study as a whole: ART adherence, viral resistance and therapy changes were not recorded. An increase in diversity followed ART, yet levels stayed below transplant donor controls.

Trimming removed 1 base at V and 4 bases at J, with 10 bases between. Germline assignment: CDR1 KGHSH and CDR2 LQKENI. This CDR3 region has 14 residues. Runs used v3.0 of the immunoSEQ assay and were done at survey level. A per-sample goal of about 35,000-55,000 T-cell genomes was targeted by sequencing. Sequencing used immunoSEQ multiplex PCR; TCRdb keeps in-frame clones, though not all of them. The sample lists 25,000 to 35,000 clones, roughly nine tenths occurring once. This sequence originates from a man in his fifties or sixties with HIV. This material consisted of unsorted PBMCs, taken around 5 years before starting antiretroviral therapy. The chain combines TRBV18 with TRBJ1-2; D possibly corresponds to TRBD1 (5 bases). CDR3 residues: CASSPQGQIYGYTF. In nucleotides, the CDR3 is TGTGCCAGCTCACCACAGGGGCAAATCTATGGCTACACCTTC.